This TCR beta chain was recorded in a study of long-term antiretroviral therapy in people with HIV. Study observations and caveats: No data on ART adherence, viral resistance or therapy changes. Following ART, diversity rose but still fell short of transplant donor controls.

Of note for this clone: What it binds is unknown.

From germline, CDR1 is SEHNR and CDR2 FQNEAQ (reference sequence). Trimming left V 5 bases short and J 0 bases short, with 17 bases between. This CDR3 has 17 amino acids. It was version v3.0 of the immunoSEQ assay that was run at survey level. Sequencing was intended to reach about 35,000-55,000 T-cell genomes per sample. Sequencing used immunoSEQ multiplex PCR; TCRdb keeps in-frame clones, though not all of them. The sample holds about 22,000 clones, around 84% seen once. The source is a man aged 55 to 70 with HIV. The chain is built from TRBV7-9 and TRBJ2-1, with TRBD2 as a possible D gene (6 bases). Sequenced material: unsorted PBMCs, taken 1.3 years after starting antiretroviral therapy. The CDR3 nucleotides are TGTGCCAGCAGCCCCAGAATGGGACTCACCTCCTACAATGAGCAGTTCTTC. It yields the protein CASSPRMGLTSYNEQFF.